Listed below are T cell receptor beta chains from one sample, sequenced in a study of blood T cell repertoires in COVID-19. Assay: immunoSEQ multiplex PCR; the TCRdb copy retains only in-frame clones and omits some. The sample includes 61,000 or so clones, under 85% of them seen just once. The sequenced material came from peripheral blood. These receptors all stem from a woman aged 80 or over with acute or convalescent COVID-19. CDR3s include the opening cysteine and the closing phenylalanine or tryptophan. A D gene is named only where the DNA matches it firmly. Only some rows state a clone size, as once, few, many or a class for expanded clones.

d_call	clone_size	v_call	j_call	cdr3_aa	cdr3_nt
TRBD2	NA	TRBV6-6	TRBJ2-7	CAIQRGYEQYF	TGTGCCATCCAGCGGGGTTACGAGCAGTACTTC
TRBD2	NA	TRBV19	TRBJ2-7	CASSMGGLAAYEQYF	TGTGCCAGTAGTATGGGGGGACTAGCGGCCTACGAGCAGTACTTC
TRBD2	NA	TRBV11-2	TRBJ2-1	CASSSPGLDKNEQFF	TGTGCCAGCAGCTCCCCGGGACTAGATAAGAATGAGCAGTTCTTC
NA	NA	TRBV4-1	TRBJ2-5	CASSQSPTSSEETQYF	TGCGCCAGCAGCCAAAGTCCGACCTCCTCGGAGGAGACCCAGTACTTC
NA	NA	TRBV27	TRBJ1-2	CASSLTPDRIYYGYTF	TGTGCCAGCAGTTTAACCCCCGACAGAATCTACTATGGCTACACCTTC
NA	NA	TRBV15	TRBJ1-4	CATSRDGITNEKLFF	TGTGCCACCAGCAGAGACGGGATAACTAATGAAAAACTGTTTTTT
NA	few	TRBV9	TRBJ1-4	CASSVGGVQTNEKLFF	TGTGCCAGCAGCGTAGGGGGGGTGCAGACTAATGAAAAACTGTTTTTT
NA	NA	TRBV28	TRBJ1-5	CASSLTRGFSNQPQHF	TGTGCCAGCTCTCTCACGCGGGGTTTTAGCAATCAGCCCCAGCATTTT
NA	NA	TRBV19	TRBJ2-1	CASRDYNEQFF	TGTGCCAGCCGGGACTACAATGAGCAGTTCTTC
NA	NA	TRBV7-9	TRBJ1-5	CASSLSDYQPQHF	TGTGCCAGCAGCTTATCGGACTATCAGCCCCAGCATTTT
TRBD1	NA	TRBV14	TRBJ2-3	CASSQAGTGIPDTQYF	TGTGCCAGCAGCCAGGCGGGGACAGGGATCCCAGATACGCAGTATTTT
TRBD2	NA	TRBV3-1/TRBV3-2	TRBJ2-1	CASSQPRGGVGFHEQFF	TGTGCCAGCAGCCAACCCCGGGGGGGAGTAGGGTTTCATGAGCAGTTCTTC
NA	NA	TRBV24-1	TRBJ2-7	CATSSGRPYEQYF	TGTGCCACCAGCTCCGGGAGACCATACGAGCAGTACTTC
TRBD2	NA	TRBV28	TRBJ2-7	CASSLVSASGRGEQYF	TGTGCCAGCAGTTTAGTATCGGCTAGCGGGAGAGGCGAGCAGTACTTC
TRBD1	NA	TRBV19	TRBJ1-1	CASSMTGGYMNTEAFF	TGTGCCAGTAGTATGACAGGGGGGTACATGAACACTGAAGCTTTCTTT
NA	NA	TRBV6-6	TRBJ2-7	CASSQRSPAIYEQYF	TGTGCCAGCAGCCAGAGGAGTCCCGCGATCTACGAGCAGTACTTC
TRBD1	NA	TRBV29-1	TRBJ2-5	CSVRDRGQETQYF	TGCAGCGTACGGGACAGGGGTCAGGAGACCCAGTACTTC
TRBD2	NA	TRBV7-2	TRBJ2-3	CASSRGTSGGPGDTQYF	TGTGCCAGCAGCCGGGGGACTAGCGGGGGGCCGGGAGATACGCAGTATTTT
TRBD1	NA	TRBV10-1	TRBJ2-5	CASSRTGVLRQETQYF	TGCGCCAGCAGTCGGACAGGGGTTCTGCGCCAAGAGACCCAGTACTTC
NA	NA	TRBV5-1	TRBJ2-5	CASSLGQGSRSNRETQYF	TGCGCCAGCAGCTTGGGGCAGGGTAGTCGGTCCAATCGGGAGACCCAGTACTTC
NA	NA	TRBV7-3	TRBJ2-2	CASSLEGGPGELFF	TGTGCCAGCAGCTTGGAAGGAGGGCCCGGGGAGCTGTTTTTT
TRBD1	NA	TRBV20-1	TRBJ1-1	CSASLGDSEAFF	TGCAGTGCTAGTTTGGGGGACAGCGAAGCTTTCTTT
TRBD1	NA	TRBV29-1	TRBJ1-5	CSAVIQGTYQPQHF	TGCAGCGCCGTAATACAGGGGACTTATCAGCCCCAGCATTTT
NA	NA	TRBV21-1	TRBJ2-7	CARLPGQGNHEQYF	TGTGCCAGGCTTCCGGGACAGGGCAACCACGAGCAGTACTTC
NA	NA	TRBV7-2	TRBJ2-2	CASSFTGSGELFF	TGTGCCAGCAGTTTTACAGGGTCCGGGGAGCTGTTTTTT
TRBD1	NA	TRBV7-3	TRBJ2-7	CASSGQGGHEQYF	TGTGCCAGCAGCGGACAGGGGGGCCACGAGCAGTACTTC
NA	NA	TRBV30	TRBJ1-3	CAWSPDTSGNTIYF	TGTGCCTGGAGTCCCGACACCTCTGGAAACACCATATATTTT
NA	few	TRBV2	TRBJ2-2	CASSEQAGRTGELFF	TGTGCCAGCAGTGAACAGGCGGGTCGTACCGGGGAGCTGTTTTTT
NA	NA	TRBV10-1	TRBJ1-2	CAGLTGPLYGYTF	TGCGCCGGCCTGACAGGACCACTCTATGGCTACACCTTC
TRBD2	NA	TRBV9	TRBJ2-2	CASNRLAGNTGELFF	TGTGCCAGCAATCGGCTAGCGGGGAACACCGGGGAGCTGTTTTTT
TRBD2	NA	TRBV27	TRBJ2-2	CASSFLGLAGGSGELFF	TGTGCCAGCAGTTTTCTCGGACTAGCGGGAGGGAGCGGGGAGCTGTTTTTT
NA	NA	TRBV18	TRBJ2-1	CASSPQPGTGTHEQFF	TGTGCCAGCTCACCACAACCCGGGACCGGGACTCATGAGCAGTTCTTC
NA	few	TRBV5-1	TRBJ1-4	CASSPGGRENEKLFF	TGCGCCAGCAGCCCGGGCGGACGGGAGAATGAAAAACTGTTTTTT
TRBD1	NA	TRBV9	TRBJ2-7	CASSPNSGTGGEQYF	TGTGCCAGCAGCCCCAACTCGGGGACAGGGGGCGAGCAGTACTTC
TRBD2	NA	TRBV6-5	TRBJ2-7	CASRARDYSYEQYF	TGTGCCAGCAGGGCGCGGGACTACTCCTACGAGCAGTACTTC
NA	NA	TRBV21-1	TRBJ2-7	CASSDLAGGPSHEQYF	TGTGCCAGCAGCGACCTAGCGGGAGGGCCGAGCCACGAGCAGTACTTC
NA	few	TRBV5-1	TRBJ2-6	CASSSSNSGANVLTF	TGCGCCAGCAGCTCCAGTAACTCTGGGGCCAACGTCCTGACTTTC
TRBD1	NA	TRBV27	TRBJ1-5	CASRMGQGFNQPQHF	TGTGCCAGCAGAATGGGACAGGGGTTTAATCAGCCCCAGCATTTT
TRBD1	few	TRBV29-1	TRBJ2-5	CSLGTGHPQETQYF	TGCAGCCTTGGGACAGGACACCCCCAAGAGACCCAGTACTTC
TRBD1	NA	TRBV28	TRBJ2-2	CASSRSAGGPRNTGELFF	TGTGCCAGCAGCCGCTCCGCAGGGGGCCCTCGAAACACCGGGGAGCTGTTTTTT
TRBD1	NA	TRBV3-1/TRBV3-2	TRBJ1-3	CASSLRQGSGNTIYF	TGTGCCAGCAGCCTCCGACAGGGGTCTGGAAACACCATATATTTT
NA	once	TRBV28	TRBJ1-1	CASSSGGRLNTEAFF	TGTGCCAGCAGTTCCGGGGGACGGCTGAACACTGAAGCTTTCTTT
TRBD1	few	TRBV11-2	TRBJ1-4	CASSSIQGTNEKLFF	TGTGCCAGCAGCTCCATACAGGGGACTAATGAAAAACTGTTTTTT
TRBD1	NA	TRBV5-1	TRBJ1-6	CASSLAGTATNSPLHF	TGCGCCAGCAGCTTGGCCGGGACAGCCACTAATTCACCCCTCCACTTT
NA	once	TRBV6-5	TRBJ1-1	CASSYAGTEAFF	TGTGCCAGCAGTTACGCGGGAACTGAAGCTTTCTTT
TRBD2	NA	TRBV7-9	TRBJ2-5	CASSTSGLAGGEGQETQYF	TGTGCCAGCAGCACCTCCGGACTAGCGGGAGGGGAGGGCCAAGAGACCCAGTACTTC
NA	few	TRBV5-1	TRBJ1-1	CASSLSGNAEAFF	TGCGCCAGCAGCTTGTCGGGTAACGCTGAAGCTTTCTTT
TRBD2	once	TRBV19	TRBJ2-1	CASSIGVAGVVFRNEQFF	TGTGCCAGTAGTATCGGGGTGGCGGGGGTGGTATTCAGAAATGAGCAGTTCTTC
TRBD1	NA	TRBV19	TRBJ1-4	CASSRGQYNEKLFF	TGTGCCAGTAGTAGGGGACAGTATAATGAAAAACTGTTTTTT
TRBD1	NA	TRBV25-1	TRBJ2-7	CASSESNRGLYEQYF	TGTGCCAGCAGTGAATCGAACAGGGGGCTCTACGAGCAGTACTTC
TRBD2	NA	TRBV5-1	TRBJ2-3	CASSLALAGSTDTQYF	TGCGCCAGCAGCCTGGCCCTAGCGGGGAGCACAGATACGCAGTATTTT
NA	NA	TRBV11-1	TRBJ2-7	CASSPQGFLGYEQYF	TGTGCCAGCAGTCCACAGGGATTCTTGGGCTACGAGCAGTACTTC
NA	NA	TRBV6-5	TRBJ2-7	CASSYARTYEQYF	TGTGCCAGCAGTTACGCCAGGACCTACGAGCAGTACTTC
NA	few	TRBV5-4	TRBJ1-6	CASSISRVDSPLHF	TGTGCCAGCAGCATCAGTCGTGTGGATTCACCCCTCCACTTT
TRBD1	NA	TRBV7-2	TRBJ2-7	CASSSDRQGITYEQYF	TGTGCCAGCAGCTCAGATAGACAGGGTATCACCTACGAGCAGTACTTC